This T cell receptor beta chain was identified during a study of T cells after somatic rescue of genetic block. The table came from immunoSEQ multiplex PCR; TCRdb's copy has only in-frame clones and leaves some out. This table holds 10,000 to 15,000 clones, roughly 70% found once. This clone was counted only a few times. The sequencing sample was made of peripheral blood mononuclear cells (PBMCs). This sequence was found in a boy aged 5-17 years.

The CDR3 sequence: CASTSQGGSNQPQHF. The CDR3 DNA reads as TGTGCCAGCACCTCCCAGGGAGGAAGCAATCAGCCCCAGCATTTT. This chain connects TRBV6-1 to TRBJ1-5; a weak D match, TRBD1 (5 bases). The CDR3 length is 15 residues. Germline loops: CDR1 MNHNS, CDR2 SASEGT. Between the trimmed V and J ends, which lost 7 bases and 1 base, there was a span of 14 bases.